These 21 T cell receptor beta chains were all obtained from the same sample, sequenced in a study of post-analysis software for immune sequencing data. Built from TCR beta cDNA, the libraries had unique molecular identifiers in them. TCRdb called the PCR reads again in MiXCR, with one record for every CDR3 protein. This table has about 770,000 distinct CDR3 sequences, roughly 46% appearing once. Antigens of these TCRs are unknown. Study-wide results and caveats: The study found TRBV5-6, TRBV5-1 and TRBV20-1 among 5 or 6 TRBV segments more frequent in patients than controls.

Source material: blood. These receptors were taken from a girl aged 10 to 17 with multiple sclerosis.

The CDR3 is CASSRDRGARGTEAFF. The CDR3 DNA follows: TGCGCCAGCAGCCGGGACAGGGGGGCTCGGGGGACTGAAGCTTTCTTT. J is TRBJ1-1 and V is TRBV5-1; 11 bases map to TRBD1. The CDR3 consists of 16 residues. With V trimmed by 4 bases and J by 5 bases, 10 bases remained unmatched. The V gene's germline CDR1 is SGHRS and CDR2 YFSETQ.

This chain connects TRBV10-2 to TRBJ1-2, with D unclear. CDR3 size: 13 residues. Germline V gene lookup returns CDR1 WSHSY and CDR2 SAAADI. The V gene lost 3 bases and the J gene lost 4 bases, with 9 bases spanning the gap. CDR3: CASSDYSSYGYTF. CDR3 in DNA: TGCGCCAGCAGTGACTACAGTTCCTATGGCTACACCTTC.

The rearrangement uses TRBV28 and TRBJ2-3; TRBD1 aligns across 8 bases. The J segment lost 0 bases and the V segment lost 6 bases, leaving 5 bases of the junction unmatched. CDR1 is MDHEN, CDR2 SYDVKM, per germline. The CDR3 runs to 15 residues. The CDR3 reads CASSAGGLSTDTQYF. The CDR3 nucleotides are TGTGCCAGCAGCGCAGGGGGCTTGAGCACAGATACGCAGTATTTT.

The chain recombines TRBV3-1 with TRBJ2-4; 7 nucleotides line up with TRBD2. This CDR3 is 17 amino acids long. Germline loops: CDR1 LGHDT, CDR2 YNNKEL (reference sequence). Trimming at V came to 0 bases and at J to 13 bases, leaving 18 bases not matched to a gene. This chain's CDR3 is CASSQDQAAGESTVQYF. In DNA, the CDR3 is TGTGCCAGCAGCCAAGATCAAGCGGCGGGAGAGTCGACGGTGCAGTACTTC.

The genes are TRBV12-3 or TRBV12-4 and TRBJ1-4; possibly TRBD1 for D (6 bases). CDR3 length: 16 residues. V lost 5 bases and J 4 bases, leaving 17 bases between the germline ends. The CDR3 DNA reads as TGTGCCAGCAGTGGGGACACAGGGTCGTTTAATGAAAAACTGTTTTTT. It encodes CASSGDTGSFNEKLFF.

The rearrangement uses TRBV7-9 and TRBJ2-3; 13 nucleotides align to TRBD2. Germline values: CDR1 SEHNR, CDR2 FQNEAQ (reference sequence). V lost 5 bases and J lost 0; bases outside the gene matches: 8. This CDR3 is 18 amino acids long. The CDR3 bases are TGTGCCAGCAGCACCACAGGGACTAGCGGGACTAGCACAGATACGCAGTATTTT. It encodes CASSTTGTSGTSTDTQYF. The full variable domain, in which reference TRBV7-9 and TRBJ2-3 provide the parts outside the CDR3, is DTGVSQNPRHKITKRGQNVTFRCDPISEHNRLYWYRQTLGQGPEFLTYFQNEAQLEKSRLLSDRFSAERPKGSFSTLEIQRTEQGDSAMYLCASSTTGTSGTSTDTQYFGPGTRLTVL.

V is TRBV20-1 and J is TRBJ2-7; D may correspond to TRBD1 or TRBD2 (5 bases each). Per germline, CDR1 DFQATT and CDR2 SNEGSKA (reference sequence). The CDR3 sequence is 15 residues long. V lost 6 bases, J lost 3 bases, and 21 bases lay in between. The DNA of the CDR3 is TGCAGTGCCCCCAAGCTGGGGGACCCTGGCTACGAGCAGTACTTC. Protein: CSAPKLGDPGYEQYF.

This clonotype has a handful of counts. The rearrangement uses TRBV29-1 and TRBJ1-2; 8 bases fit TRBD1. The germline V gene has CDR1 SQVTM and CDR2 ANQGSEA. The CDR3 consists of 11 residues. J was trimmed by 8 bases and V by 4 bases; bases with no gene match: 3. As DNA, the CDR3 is TGCAGCGTTGGGACAGGGCCCGGCTACACCTTC. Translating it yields CSVGTGPGYTF.

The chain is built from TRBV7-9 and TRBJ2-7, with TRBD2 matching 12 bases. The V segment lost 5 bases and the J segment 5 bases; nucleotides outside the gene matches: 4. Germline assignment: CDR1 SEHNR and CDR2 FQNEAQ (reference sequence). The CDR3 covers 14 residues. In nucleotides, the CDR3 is TGTGCCAGCAGCCGACTAGCGGGAGATCACGAGCAGTACTTC. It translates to CASSRLAGDHEQYF.

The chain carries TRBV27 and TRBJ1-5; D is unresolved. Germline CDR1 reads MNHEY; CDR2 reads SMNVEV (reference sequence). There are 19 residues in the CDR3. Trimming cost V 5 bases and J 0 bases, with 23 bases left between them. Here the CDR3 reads CASSRTLGTGTYSNQPQHF. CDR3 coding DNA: TGTGCCAGCAGTCGAACCCTCGGAACGGGTACCTATAGCAATCAGCCCCAGCATTTT.

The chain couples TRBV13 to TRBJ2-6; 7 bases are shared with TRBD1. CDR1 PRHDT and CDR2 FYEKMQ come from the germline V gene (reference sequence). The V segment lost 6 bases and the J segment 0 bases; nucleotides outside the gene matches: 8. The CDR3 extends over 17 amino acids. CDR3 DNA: TGTGCCAGCAGTCAGGACAGGTCCGTCTCTGGGGCCAACGTCCTGACTTTC. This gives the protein CASSQDRSVSGANVLTF.

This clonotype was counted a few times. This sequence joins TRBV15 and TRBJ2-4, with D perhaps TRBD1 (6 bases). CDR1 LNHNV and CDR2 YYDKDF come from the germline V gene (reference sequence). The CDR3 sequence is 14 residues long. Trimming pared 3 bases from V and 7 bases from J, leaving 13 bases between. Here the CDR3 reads CATSRATGWNIQYF. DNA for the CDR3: TGTGCCACCAGCAGGGCAACAGGGTGGAACATTCAGTACTTC.

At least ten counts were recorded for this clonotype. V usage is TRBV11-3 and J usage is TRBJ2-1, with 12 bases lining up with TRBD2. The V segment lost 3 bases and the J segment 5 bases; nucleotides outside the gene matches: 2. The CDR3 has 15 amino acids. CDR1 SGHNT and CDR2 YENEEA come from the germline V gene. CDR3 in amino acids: CASSLGLAGHNEQFF. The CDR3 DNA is TGTGCCAGCAGCTTGGGACTAGCGGGCCACAATGAGCAGTTCTTC.

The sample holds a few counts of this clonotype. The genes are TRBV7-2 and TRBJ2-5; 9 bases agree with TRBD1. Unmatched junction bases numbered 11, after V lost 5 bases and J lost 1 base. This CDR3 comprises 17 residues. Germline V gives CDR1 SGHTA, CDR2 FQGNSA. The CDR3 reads CASSPTGTGTPQETQYF. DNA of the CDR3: TGTGCCAGCAGCCCCACCGGGACAGGGACACCCCAAGAGACCCAGTACTTC.

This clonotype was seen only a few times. The CDR3 loop is CSVEDTGTRYQETQYF. CDR3 nucleotides: TGCAGCGTTGAAGACACCGGGACAAGGTACCAAGAGACCCAGTACTTC. The V gene is TRBV29-1, the J gene TRBJ2-5; D might be TRBD1 (6 bases). The germline gives CDR1 SQVTM, CDR2 ANQGSEA. The CDR3 is 16 residues long. Trimming left V 0 bases short and J 0 bases short, with 14 bases between.

This chain's CDR3 is CASSEYNEQYF. The CDR3 DNA is TGTGCCAGCTCGGAATACAATGAGCAGTACTTC. The chain is built from TRBV24-1 and TRBJ2-1; D is ambiguous. The better agreement between TRBJ2-7 and the DNA end casts doubt on the J call. The CDR3 runs to 11 residues. CDR1 and CDR2 from the germline V gene are KGHDR and SFDVKD.

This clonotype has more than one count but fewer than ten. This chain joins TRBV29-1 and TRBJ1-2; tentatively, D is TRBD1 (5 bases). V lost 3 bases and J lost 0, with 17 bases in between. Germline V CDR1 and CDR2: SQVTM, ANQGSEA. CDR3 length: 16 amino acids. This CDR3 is CSVEGTDKTANYGYTF. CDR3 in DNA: TGCAGCGTTGAGGGGACCGATAAGACAGCTAACTATGGCTACACCTTC.

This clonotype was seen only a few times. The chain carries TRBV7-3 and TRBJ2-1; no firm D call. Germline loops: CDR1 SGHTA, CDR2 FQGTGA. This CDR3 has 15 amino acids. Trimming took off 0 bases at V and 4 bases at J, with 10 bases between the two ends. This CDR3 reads CASSLTGGPYNEQFF. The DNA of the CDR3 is TGTGCCAGCAGCTTAACGGGCGGACCTTACAATGAGCAGTTCTTC.

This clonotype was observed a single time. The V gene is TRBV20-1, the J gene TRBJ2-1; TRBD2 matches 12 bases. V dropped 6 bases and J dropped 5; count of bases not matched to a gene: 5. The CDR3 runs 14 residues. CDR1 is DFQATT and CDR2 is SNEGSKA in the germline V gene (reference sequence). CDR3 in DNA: TGCAGTGCCAGGACTAGCGGGGCGAACAATGAGCAGTTCTTC. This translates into CSARTSGANNEQFF.

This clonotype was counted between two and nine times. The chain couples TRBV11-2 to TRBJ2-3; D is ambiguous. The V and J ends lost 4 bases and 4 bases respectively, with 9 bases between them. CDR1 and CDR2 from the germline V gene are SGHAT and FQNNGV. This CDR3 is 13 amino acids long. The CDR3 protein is CASSSLRADTQYF. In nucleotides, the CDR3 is TGTGCCAGCAGCTCCCTTCGTGCAGATACGCAGTATTTT.

CDR3 sequence reads: CASSLGDISYNEQFF. The CDR3 nucleotides are TGCGCCAGCAGCTTGGGGGACATTTCCTACAATGAGCAGTTCTTC. The V call is TRBV5-1, the J call TRBJ2-1; D possibly corresponds to TRBD1 (6 bases). The ends were cut back, 0 bases at V and 1 base at J, with 8 bases in the middle. Germline V gene sequence: CDR1 SGHRS, CDR2 YFSETQ. This CDR3 is 15 amino acids long.